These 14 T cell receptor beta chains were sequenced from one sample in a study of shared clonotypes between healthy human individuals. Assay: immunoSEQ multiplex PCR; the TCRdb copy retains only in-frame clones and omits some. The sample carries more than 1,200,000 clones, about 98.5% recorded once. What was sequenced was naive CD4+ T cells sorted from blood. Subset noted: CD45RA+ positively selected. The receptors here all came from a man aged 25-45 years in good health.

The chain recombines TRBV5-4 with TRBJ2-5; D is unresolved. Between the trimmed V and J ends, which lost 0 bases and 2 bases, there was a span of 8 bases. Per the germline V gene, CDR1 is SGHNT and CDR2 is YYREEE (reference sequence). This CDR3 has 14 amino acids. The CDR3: CASSLGLGQETQYF. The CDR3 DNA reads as TGTGCCAGCAGCTTGGGATTGGGGCAAGAGACCCAGTACTTC.

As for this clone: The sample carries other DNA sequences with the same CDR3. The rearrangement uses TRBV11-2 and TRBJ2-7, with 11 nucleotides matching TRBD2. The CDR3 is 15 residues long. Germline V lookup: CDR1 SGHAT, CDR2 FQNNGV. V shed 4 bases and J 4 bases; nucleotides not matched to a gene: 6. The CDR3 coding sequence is TGTGCCAGCAGCTCGCTAGCGGGAGGTCCTTACGAGCAGTACTTC. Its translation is CASSSLAGGPYEQYF.

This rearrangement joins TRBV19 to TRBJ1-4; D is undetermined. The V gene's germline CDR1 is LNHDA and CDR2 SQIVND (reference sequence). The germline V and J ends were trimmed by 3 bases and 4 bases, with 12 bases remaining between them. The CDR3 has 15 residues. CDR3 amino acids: CASSMGFGFNEKLFF. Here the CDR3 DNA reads TGTGCCAGTAGTATGGGTTTCGGGTTTAATGAAAAACTGTTTTTT.

CDR3: CASSQDSGGVQETQYF. The CDR3 region has the DNA TGCGCCAGCAGCCAAGATAGCGGAGGGGTTCAAGAGACCCAGTACTTC. The chain has TRBV4-1 and TRBJ2-5; perhaps TRBD2 as D (6 bases). Between the trimmed V and J ends, which lost 0 bases and 2 bases, there was a span of 13 bases. The germline V gene encodes CDR1 MGHRA and CDR2 YSYEKL. The CDR3 contains 16 residues.

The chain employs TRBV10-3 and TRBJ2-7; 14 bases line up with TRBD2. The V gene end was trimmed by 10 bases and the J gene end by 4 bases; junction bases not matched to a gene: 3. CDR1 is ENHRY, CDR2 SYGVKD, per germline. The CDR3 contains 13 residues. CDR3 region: CATGTSGRYEQYF. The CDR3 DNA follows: TGTGCCACCGGGACTAGCGGGAGATACGAGCAGTACTTC.

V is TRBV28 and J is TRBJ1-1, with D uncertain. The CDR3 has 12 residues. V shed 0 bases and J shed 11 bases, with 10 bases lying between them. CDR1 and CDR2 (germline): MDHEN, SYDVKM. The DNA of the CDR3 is TGTGCCAGCAGTTTATGGCCCGCCTCCGCTTTCTTT. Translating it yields CASSLWPASAFF.

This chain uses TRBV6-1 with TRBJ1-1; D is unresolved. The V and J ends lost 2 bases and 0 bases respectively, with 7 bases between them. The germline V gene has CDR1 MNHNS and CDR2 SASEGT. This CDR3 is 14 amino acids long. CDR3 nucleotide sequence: TGTGCCAGCAGTGAACAGCGCTTGAACACTGAAGCTTTCTTT. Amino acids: CASSEQRLNTEAFF.

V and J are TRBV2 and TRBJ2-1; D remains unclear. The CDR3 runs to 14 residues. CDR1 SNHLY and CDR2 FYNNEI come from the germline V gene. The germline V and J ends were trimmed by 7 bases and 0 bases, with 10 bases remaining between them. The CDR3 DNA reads TGTGCCAGCACACGGTTGAGCTCCTACAATGAGCAGTTCTTC. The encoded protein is CASTRLSSYNEQFF.

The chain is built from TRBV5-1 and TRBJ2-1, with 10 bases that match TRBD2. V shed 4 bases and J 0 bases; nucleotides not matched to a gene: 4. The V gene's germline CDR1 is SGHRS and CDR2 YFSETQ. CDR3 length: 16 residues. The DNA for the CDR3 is TGCGCCAGCAGCCCTAGCGGGAGTTCCTCCTACAATGAGCAGTTCTTC. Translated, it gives CASSPSGSSSYNEQFF.

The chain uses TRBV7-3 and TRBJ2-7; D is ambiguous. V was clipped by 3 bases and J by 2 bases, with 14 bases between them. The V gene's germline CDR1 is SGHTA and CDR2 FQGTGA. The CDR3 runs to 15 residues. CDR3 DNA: TGTGCCAGCAGCTTGGGCCAGGCCCCGACCTACGAGCAGTACTTC. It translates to CASSLGQAPTYEQYF.

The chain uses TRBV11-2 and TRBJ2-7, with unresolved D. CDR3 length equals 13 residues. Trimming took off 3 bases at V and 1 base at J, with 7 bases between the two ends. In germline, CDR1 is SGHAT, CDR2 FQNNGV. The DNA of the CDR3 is TGTGCCAGCAGCTTGCCCCCTTCCTACGAGCAGTACTTC. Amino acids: CASSLPPSYEQYF. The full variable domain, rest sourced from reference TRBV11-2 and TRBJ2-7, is EAGVAQSPRYKIIEKRQSVAFWCNPISGHATLYWYQQILGQGPKLLIQFQNNGVVDDSQLPKDRFSAERLKGVDSTLKIQPAKLEDSAVYLCASSLPPSYEQYFGPGTRLTVT.

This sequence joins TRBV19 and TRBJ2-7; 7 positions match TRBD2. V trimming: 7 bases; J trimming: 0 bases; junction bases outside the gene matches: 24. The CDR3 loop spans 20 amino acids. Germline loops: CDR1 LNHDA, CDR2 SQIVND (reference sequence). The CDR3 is CASIAQPRGGRAATSYEQYF. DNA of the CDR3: TGTGCCAGTATCGCCCAACCCCGCGGGGGACGGGCTGCAACCTCCTACGAGCAGTACTTC.

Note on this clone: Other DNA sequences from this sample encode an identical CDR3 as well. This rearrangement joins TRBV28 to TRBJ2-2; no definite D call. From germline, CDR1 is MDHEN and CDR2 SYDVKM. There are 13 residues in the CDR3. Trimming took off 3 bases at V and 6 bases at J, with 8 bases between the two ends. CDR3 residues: CASSLLGAGELFF. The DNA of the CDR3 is TGTGCCAGCAGTTTGCTTGGGGCCGGGGAGCTGTTTTTT.

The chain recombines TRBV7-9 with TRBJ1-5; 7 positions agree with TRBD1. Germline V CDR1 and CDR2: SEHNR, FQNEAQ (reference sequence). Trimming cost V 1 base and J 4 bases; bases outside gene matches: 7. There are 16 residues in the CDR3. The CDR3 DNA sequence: TGTGCCAGCAGCTTAGGGGTAGGGGGCAGGAATCAGCCCCAGCATTTT. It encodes CASSLGVGGRNQPQHF.